Described below is a single T cell receptor (beta chain) sequence and its context. Its antigen is still unknown. A much more abundant neighbour one base away suggests this may be a read error. V was cut by 2 bases and J by 5 bases, with 18 bases left in between. The CDR3 length is 16 residues. The germline CDR1 and CDR2 sequences are SGHRS and YFSETQ. The data were obtained in a study of CD8+CD57+ T cells in acquired aplastic anemia. Study-wide background: Quantities of DNA derived from sorted CD4+ and CD8+ cells averaged approximately 3 ug. Average CD4+ read depth in healthy donors was approximately 9.9 million reads. The study's findings and limits: Any difference that existed in CD8+ Simpson's diversity between patients and controls was not significant. Overlapping CD8+ CDR3 repertoires of patients and controls contained under 35 shared sequences.

The study profiled TCR beta VDJ and CDR3 using genomic DNA as template. TCRdb used MiXCR to reprocess the reads, holding one entry per CDR3 protein. The profile shows about 200,000 distinct CDR3 sequences, about a third of them singletons. This chain joins TRBV5-1 and TRBJ2-3, with D maybe TRBD1 (6 bases). Sequences were obtained from sorted CD4+, CD8+, or CD8+CD57+ T cells (not recorded which) from PBMCs. This TCR derives from a human donor in good health, serving as a control. The CDR3 spells CASSFIGRGAGDTQYF. As DNA, the CDR3 is TGCGCCAGCAGCTTTATTGGCAGGGGAGCTGGAGATACGCAGTATTTT.